This entry lists 23 T cell receptor beta chains sequenced from one sample in a study of T-cell memory formation after mild COVID-19. MiXCR was run by TCRdb on the 5' RACE reads, yielding one entry per CDR3 protein. Of approximately 450,000 distinct CDR3 sequences in the sample, about 20% were seen once. Specimen: PBMCs or a T cell subset sorted from them (not recorded which). The source is an adult woman who had mild COVID-19 (a few samples of this study predate the infection). Cell type and time point are not known.

V gene TRBV5-6 combines with J gene TRBJ2-5; 9 bases match TRBD2. The germline V gene has CDR1 SGHDT and CDR2 YYEEEE. The CDR3 has 15 residues. J lost 5 bases, V lost 1 base, and 6 bases had no gene match. The CDR3 DNA sequence: TGTGCCAGCAGCTTGTCTGCGGGGGGGCGCGAGACCCAGTACTTC. This translates into CASSLSAGGRETQYF.

This clonotype has only a few counts. The chain is built from TRBV6-6 and TRBJ2-2, with TRBD2 identical over 8 bases. Germline V CDR1 and CDR2: MNHNY, SVGAGI (reference sequence). J was trimmed by 1 base and V by 10 bases; bases with no gene match: 5. CDR3 length: 14 amino acids. The CDR3 sequence is CATTLAVNTGELFF. As DNA, the CDR3 is TGTGCCACCACACTAGCGGTGAACACCGGGGAGCTGTTTTTT.

The rearrangement links TRBV2 to TRBJ2-7; D not certain. Germline lookup yields CDR1 SNHLY and CDR2 FYNNEI. The V end was cut by 0 bases, the J end by 8 bases, with 2 bases between. The CDR3 covers 10 residues. The CDR3 here is CASSEAKQYF. The CDR3 nucleotides are TGTGCCAGCAGTGAAGCGAAGCAGTACTTC.

The V call is TRBV7-8, the J call TRBJ2-5, with TRBD2 identical over 14 bases. Germline V lookup: CDR1 SGHVS, CDR2 FQNEAQ. CDR3 size: 18 residues. V was pared by 3 bases and J by 4 bases, with 10 bases of the junction left unmatched. CDR3 sequence (DNA): TGTGCCAGCAGCTTGCCGAGACTAGCGGGGGGGCTGTCAGAGACCCAGTACTTC. Amino acids: CASSLPRLAGGLSETQYF.

This clonotype has more than one count but fewer than ten. V is TRBV29-1 and J is TRBJ2-7; D remains unclear. Trimming took 6 bases from V and 3 from J, leaving 12 bases between them. The CDR3 sequence is 12 residues long. Germline loops: CDR1 SQVTM, CDR2 ANQGSEA. The CDR3 bases are TGCAGCGTAGGACCCACACGCTACGAGCAGTACTTC. Protein product: CSVGPTRYEQYF.

This clonotype was observed at least ten times. V is TRBV5-6 and J is TRBJ2-7; 11 nucleotides agree with TRBD2. Germline-derived CDR1 and CDR2 are SGHDT and YYEEEE. This CDR3 contains 15 residues. Trimming cost V 4 bases and J 3 bases; bases outside gene matches: 6. CDR3 region: CASSPGTSGLYEQYF. CDR3 nucleotides: TGTGCCAGCAGCCCCGGGACTAGCGGACTCTACGAGCAGTACTTC.

This clonotype has more than one count but fewer than ten. The rearrangement links TRBV9 to TRBJ2-7, with 15 bases identical to TRBD2. CDR3 length: 15 residues. Germline CDR1 is SGDLS and CDR2 is YYNGEE. With 5 bases clipped from V and 4 bases from J, the junction kept 4 bases outside the gene matches. The CDR3 region is CASSGLAGGAYEQYF. CDR3 sequence (DNA): TGTGCCAGCAGTGGACTAGCGGGAGGGGCGTACGAGCAGTACTTC.

This chain uses TRBV10-2 with TRBJ2-1; D remains unclear. This CDR3 has 14 amino acids. Per germline, CDR1 WSHSY and CDR2 SAAADI. Trimming cost V 7 bases and J 9 bases, with 19 bases left between them. CDR3 sequence (DNA): TGCGCCAGCAAGAGAGACAACCAAGGCGGTGAGCAGTTCTTC. Translated: CASKRDNQGGEQFF.

This clonotype was detected a few times. This chain connects TRBV6-2 or TRBV6-3 to TRBJ1-1; perhaps TRBD1 as D (6 bases). CDR3 size: 16 residues. The germline CDR1 and CDR2 sequences are MNHEY and SVGEGT. V lost 4 bases and J lost 0, with 15 bases in between. CDR3 protein: CASSSRDKYMNTEAFF. The CDR3, as DNA: TGTGCCAGCAGTTCCCGGGACAAATACATGAACACTGAAGCTTTCTTT.

The chain is built from TRBV20-1 and TRBJ2-1; TRBD2 agrees at 8 bases. Germline assignment: CDR1 DFQATT and CDR2 SNEGSKA (reference sequence). V shed 2 bases, J shed 2 bases, and the junction held 8 bases outside the gene matches. The CDR3 covers 16 residues. CDR3 DNA sequence: TGCAGTGCTAGACGAGCGGGAGCCTCGACCTACAATGAGCAGTTCTTC. This translates into CSARRAGASTYNEQFF.

This chain connects TRBV5-6 to TRBJ1-2; D is unresolved. Germline V gives CDR1 SGHDT, CDR2 YYEEEE. The V end was cut by 4 bases, the J end by 4 bases, with 14 bases between. CDR3 size: 14 residues. CDR3: CASSLRDFGYGYTF. The CDR3 DNA follows: TGTGCCAGCAGCCTGAGGGATTTCGGCTATGGCTACACCTTC. The whole variable domain, remainder taken from reference TRBV5-6 and TRBJ1-2, is DAGVTQSPTHLIKTRGQQVTLRCSPKSGHDTVSWYQQALGQGPQFIFQYYEEEERQRGNFPDRFSGHQFPNYSSELNVNALLLGDSALYLCASSLRDFGYGYTFGSGTRLTVV.

This clonotype has just a few counts. The rearrangement links TRBV7-8 to TRBJ1-1, with TRBD1 matching 7 bases. J was trimmed by 4 bases and V by 1 base; bases with no gene match: 3. This CDR3 has 14 amino acids. Germline V gene lookup returns CDR1 SGHVS and CDR2 FQNEAQ. The CDR3, as DNA: TGTGCCAGCAGCTTAGAGGCAGGGGGCACTGAAGCTTTCTTT. Its translation: CASSLEAGGTEAFF.

This clonotype was observed a handful of times. The CDR3 DNA sequence: TGCAGCGTCCGGACAGGGGGCGAAAAACTGTTTTTT. Its translation is CSVRTGGEKLFF. The chain carries TRBV29-1 and TRBJ1-4, with TRBD1 matching over 11 bases. The CDR3 consists of 12 residues. Trimming cost V 6 bases and J 8 bases; bases outside gene matches: 2. Germline lookup yields CDR1 SQVTM and CDR2 ANQGSEA.

This clonotype was counted between two and nine times. The V and J genes are TRBV3-1 and TRBJ2-7, with 7 bases that match TRBD1. J gave up 0 bases and V 3 bases, and 5 bases lay outside the gene matches. The CDR3 runs to 15 residues. Germline V gives CDR1 LGHDT, CDR2 YNNKEL (reference sequence). The CDR3 sequence is CASSQGQLISYEQYF. The CDR3 nucleotides read TGTGCCAGCAGCCAGGGACAGCTGATCTCCTACGAGCAGTACTTC.

A few counts support this clonotype. The V gene is TRBV5-1, the J gene TRBJ2-5; 12 positions agree with TRBD2. The J segment lost 4 bases and the V segment lost 1 base, leaving 8 bases of the junction unmatched. From germline, CDR1 is SGHRS and CDR2 YFSETQ. The CDR3 spans 17 residues. CDR3 sequence: CASSLTLAGGFGETQYF. In nucleotides, the CDR3 is TGCGCCAGCAGCTTGACACTAGCGGGAGGATTTGGAGAGACCCAGTACTTC.

V and J are TRBV12-3 or TRBV12-4 and TRBJ1-2; D is unresolved. This CDR3 has 12 amino acids. Trimming removed 6 bases at V and 6 bases at J, with 11 bases between. CDR3 sequence: CASRTRVDGYTF. The DNA of the CDR3 is TGTGCCAGCAGGACCCGAGTGGATGGCTACACCTTC.

J is TRBJ1-2 and V is TRBV5-6, with a possible D match to TRBD1 (5 bases). The CDR3 sequence is 14 residues long. V lost 3 bases and J 5 bases, leaving 14 bases between the germline ends. Germline lookup yields CDR1 SGHDT and CDR2 YYEEEE. CDR3 coding DNA: TGTGCCAGCAGCTCGGGACGGAACATTTATGGCTACACCTTC. It yields the protein CASSSGRNIYGYTF.

The V and J genes are TRBV29-1 and TRBJ2-1; D is undetermined. Germline loops: CDR1 SQVTM, CDR2 ANQGSEA. The CDR3 has 10 amino acids. Trimming took off 7 bases at V and 13 bases at J, with 14 bases between the two ends. CDR3 residues: CSAGGSGQFF. The DNA for the CDR3 is TGCAGCGCCGGTGGCTCGGGCCAGTTCTTC.

This clonotype has only a few counts. This chain uses TRBV3-1 with TRBJ2-1, with TRBD2 matching 13 bases. The CDR3 consists of 15 residues. Germline lookup yields CDR1 LGHDT and CDR2 YNNKEL (reference sequence). With V trimmed by 4 bases and J by 7 bases, 4 bases remained unmatched. The CDR3: CASSLTSGRQNEQFF. The DNA of the CDR3 is TGTGCCAGCAGCCTGACTAGCGGGAGGCAAAATGAGCAGTTCTTC.

The chain is built from TRBV12-3 or TRBV12-4 and TRBJ1-5; TRBD1 is a possible D gene (5 bases). V was trimmed by 3 bases and J by 3 bases, leaving 9 bases between them. CDR3 size: 14 residues. CDR3 nucleotide sequence: TGTGCCAGCAGTTTTTGGGGCAACAATCAGCCCCAGCATTTT. It is translated as CASSFWGNNQPQHF.

The V call is TRBV6-2 or TRBV6-3, the J call TRBJ2-1; the match to TRBD1 covers 8 bases. The CDR3 is 18 residues long. Looked up from germline, CDR1 is MNHEY and CDR2 is SVGEGT. V trimming: 4 bases; J trimming: 2 bases; junction bases outside the gene matches: 13. CDR3 sequence: CASSSPRTGQGAYNEQFF. The CDR3 DNA sequence: TGTGCCAGCAGTTCCCCGCGTACTGGACAGGGCGCCTACAATGAGCAGTTCTTC.

The V gene is TRBV29-1, the J gene TRBJ2-7, with 8 nucleotides matching TRBD1. The CDR3 has 13 amino acids. Germline V gene data show CDR1 as SQVTM and CDR2 as ANQGSEA. The V segment lost 5 bases and the J segment 3 bases; nucleotides outside the gene matches: 6. The CDR3 loop is CSVSGQAHYEQYF. For the CDR3, the DNA is TGCAGCGTTTCGGGACAGGCCCACTACGAGCAGTACTTC.

The chain employs TRBV11-2 and TRBJ2-1, with D possibly TRBD1 on 5 matching bases. The V gene lost 6 bases and the J gene lost 4 bases, with 16 bases spanning the gap. Germline values: CDR1 SGHAT, CDR2 FQNNGV. The CDR3 has 15 amino acids. CDR3 nucleotides: TGTGCCAGCAGAAGGAACCAGGGATCTTACAATGAGCAGTTCTTC. Translating it yields CASRRNQGSYNEQFF.